Following are 17 T cell receptor beta chains from one sample sequenced in a study of blood T cell repertoires in COVID-19. The table came from immunoSEQ multiplex PCR; TCRdb's copy has only in-frame clones and leaves some out. The sample contains 98,000 or so clones, 70% to 90% of which appear only once. The sample comprised peripheral blood. The receptors were sampled from a human donor in a cohort sampled during active COVID-19.

This clone was observed a single time. The CDR3 loop reads CASSPIDRSYGYTF. The CDR3 DNA reads TGCGCCAGCAGCCCAATCGACAGGAGCTATGGCTACACCTTC. J is TRBJ1-2 and V is TRBV4-1, with a possible D match to TRBD1 (6 bases). Germline CDR1 is MGHRA and CDR2 is YSYEKL. V dropped 4 bases and J dropped 4 bases, with 13 bases sitting between them. The CDR3 covers 14 residues.

This clone appeared a single time. The chain employs TRBV13 and TRBJ2-1; D remains ambiguous. Germline-derived CDR1 and CDR2 are PRHDT and FYEKMQ (reference sequence). There are 13 residues in the CDR3. V was cut by 2 bases and J by 8 bases, with 10 bases left in between. The chain's CDR3 is CASSLRLADEQFF. As DNA, the CDR3 is TGTGCCAGCAGCTTAAGGTTAGCCGATGAGCAGTTCTTC.

This chain connects TRBV6-4 to TRBJ2-3; 8 bases are a match to TRBD2. The CDR3 runs to 15 residues. Trimming cost V 3 bases and J 1 base; bases outside gene matches: 3. Germline V CDR1 and CDR2: MRHNA, SNTAGT. The CDR3 sequence is CASSEGAGGTDTQYF. CDR3 nucleotides: TGTGCCAGCAGTGAAGGAGCGGGGGGCACAGATACGCAGTATTTT.

V and J are TRBV10-3 and TRBJ1-2; 11 nucleotides agree with TRBD1. The CDR3 runs to 14 residues. The V and J ends lost 6 bases and 3 bases, in that order; junction bases with no gene match: 3. The germline CDR1 and CDR2 sequences are ENHRY and SYGVKD. In DNA, the CDR3 is TGTGCCATCAGCTTGGGACAGGGGGACTATGGCTACACCTTC. Residues: CAISLGQGDYGYTF.

This clone was seen once. This chain connects TRBV29-1 to TRBJ2-1; no clear D gene. CDR1 is SQVTM, CDR2 ANQGSEA, per germline. The CDR3 runs 11 residues. Trimming took off 6 bases at V and 13 bases at J, with 16 bases between the two ends. CDR3 in amino acids: CSVLYYDRQFF. The CDR3 DNA reads as TGCAGCGTGCTCTACTATGATCGACAGTTCTTC.

The J gene is TRBJ1-1, the V gene TRBV7-2; 7 bases line up with TRBD1. The germline V gene encodes CDR1 SGHTA and CDR2 FQGNSA. Germline trimming cut 1 base from V and 1 base from J; bases unmatched to any gene: 0. There are 14 residues in the CDR3. CDR3 sequence (DNA): TGTGCCAGCAGCTTAGGGACAGGGAACACTGAAGCTTTCTTT. It translates to CASSLGTGNTEAFF.

The chain joins TRBV3-1 (or the pseudogene TRBV3-2) to TRBJ1-2; 9 bases are shared with TRBD1. CDR1 is LGHDT and CDR2 is YNNKEL in the germline V gene (reference sequence). The ends lost 3 bases at V and 13 bases at J; junction bases unmatched: 12. The CDR3 totals 14 residues. The DNA for the CDR3 is TGTGCCAGCAGCCAGAGGGGAAAGACAGGGGGATCCACCTTC. It is translated as CASSQRGKTGGSTF.

With regard to this clone: One junction end disagrees with the germline gene, perhaps due to a read error. The CDR3 sequence: CASSRGEGPQGF. CDR3 sequence (DNA): TGTGCCAGCAGCCGGGGGGAGGGTCCCCAGGGCTTC. The chain couples TRBV2 to TRBJ1-2, with D possibly TRBD1 on 5 matching bases. Germline CDR1 is SNHLY and CDR2 is FYNNEI. CDR3 size: 12 residues.

A few counts support this clone. V gene TRBV15 combines with J gene TRBJ2-3; D might be TRBD1 (6 bases). Germline CDR1 and CDR2: LNHNV and YYDKDF (reference sequence). The CDR3 loop spans 13 amino acids. V was cut by 0 bases and J by 6 bases, with 7 bases left in between. Here the CDR3 DNA reads TGTGCCACCAGCAGAGACCAGGGGGATACGCAGTATTTT. Protein: CATSRDQGDTQYF. The full variable domain, rest sourced from reference TRBV15 and TRBJ2-3, is DAMVIQNPRYQVTQFGKPVTLSCSQTLNHNVMYWYQQKSSQAPKLLFHYYDKDFNNEADTPDNFQSRRPNTSFCFLDIRSPGLGDTAMYLCATSRDQGDTQYFGPGTRLTVL.

V is TRBV19 and J is TRBJ1-5; D may be TRBD1 (6 bases). The CDR3 covers 16 residues. V shed 8 bases and J shed 3 bases, with 20 bases lying between them. Germline CDR1 LNHDA, CDR2 SQIVND (reference sequence). In nucleotides, the CDR3 is TGTGCCAGTCGCCAGGACAGCCGATCGTACAATCAGCCCCAGCATTTT. This codes for CASRQDSRSYNQPQHF.

This chain uses TRBV12-3 or TRBV12-4 with TRBJ2-7; the D gene is possibly TRBD1 (5 bases). With 6 bases removed from V and 4 bases from J, the gap between germline ends came to 10 bases. The length of the CDR3 is 12 residues. The CDR3 is CASSPTGYEQYF. The CDR3 DNA sequence: TGTGCCAGCAGCCCCACAGGTTACGAGCAGTACTTC.

The rearrangement joins TRBV19 to TRBJ1-5; 7 bases are shared with TRBD1. The germline V gene encodes CDR1 LNHDA and CDR2 SQIVND (reference sequence). The CDR3 loop spans 12 amino acids. V lost 10 bases to trimming and J lost 6 bases; unmatched junction nucleotides: 6. CDR3 region: CATGGPGQPQHF. CDR3 nucleotides: TGTGCCACAGGGGGTCCGGGTCAGCCCCAGCATTTT.

The chain uses TRBV5-1 and TRBJ2-5; TRBD1 matches 10 bases. The J segment lost 5 bases and the V segment lost 4 bases, leaving 8 bases of the junction unmatched. The CDR3 has 15 amino acids. Germline V gives CDR1 SGHRS, CDR2 YFSETQ. CDR3 protein: CASSLPGQGTETQYF. CDR3 coding DNA: TGCGCCAGCAGCCTACCGGGACAGGGGACGGAGACCCAGTACTTC.

The chain has TRBV30 and TRBJ2-3; possible D gene TRBD1, 6 bases. V lost 0 bases and J 5 bases, leaving 9 bases between the germline ends. Per the germline V gene, CDR1 is GTSNPN and CDR2 is SVGIG (reference sequence). The CDR3 runs to 13 residues. The CDR3 reads CAWSVLRGDTQYF. In nucleotides, the CDR3 is TGTGCCTGGAGTGTACTCAGGGGAGATACGCAGTATTTT.

This rearrangement joins TRBV7-9 to TRBJ2-7; 9 bases line up with TRBD2. This CDR3 region has 16 residues. Germline V CDR1 and CDR2: SEHNR, FQNEAQ (reference sequence). The V segment lost 5 bases and the J segment 0 bases; nucleotides outside the gene matches: 8. Here the CDR3 DNA reads TGTGCCAGCAGCACTCTAGCGGGACGTGTCTCCTACGAGCAGTACTTC. It codes for CASSTLAGRVSYEQYF.

The CDR3 region has the DNA TGTGCCAGCAGCCCCGCGGGGGATAGCGGGAGCCAGGGGTGGTACTTC. Translation gives CASSPAGDSGSQGWYF. The rearrangement links TRBV5-4 to TRBJ2-5; TRBD2 matches at 9 bases. Germline trimming cut 4 bases from V and 13 bases from J; bases unmatched to any gene: 20. This CDR3 spans 16 amino acids. Germline CDR1 SGHNT, CDR2 YYREEE (reference sequence).

The chain joins TRBV5-1 to TRBJ1-4; D might be TRBD1 (5 bases). With 0 bases removed from V and 5 bases from J, the gap between germline ends came to 11 bases. Germline V gives CDR1 SGHRS, CDR2 YFSETQ. The CDR3 contains 15 residues. The CDR3 is CASSLEGRENEKLFF. The CDR3 DNA is TGCGCCAGCAGCTTGGAGGGGAGGGAGAATGAAAAACTGTTTTTT.